This T cell receptor beta chain was captured in a study of blood T cells in healthy people across ages. Donors were healthy Caucasian individuals from Russia aged about 6 to 100. Each sample used at least 6 million PBMCs. This clonotype showed up just a few times. Its antigen remains unidentified. CDR1 MNHNS and CDR2 SASEGT come from the germline V gene. The CDR3 length is 15 residues. With 7 bases clipped from V and 0 bases from J, the junction kept 8 bases outside the gene matches. The second PCR ran roughly 6 to 11 cycles with a sample-barcoded 5' primer and J-beta primers. TCRdb called the 5' RACE reads again in MiXCR, with one record for every CDR3 protein. The table has about 1.6 million distinct CDR3 sequences, about 31% seen once. General study findings and limits: Possibly, changes in expanded clonotypes were confounded because donor CMV status was unknown.

The material sequenced was blood. This sequence originates from a young woman in good health. This chain links TRBV6-1 with TRBJ2-7; 8 bases map to TRBD2. The CDR3 bases are TGTGCCAGCACCCAAACGGGGGGGAGCTCCTACGAGCAGTACTTC. Residues: CASTQTGGSSYEQYF.